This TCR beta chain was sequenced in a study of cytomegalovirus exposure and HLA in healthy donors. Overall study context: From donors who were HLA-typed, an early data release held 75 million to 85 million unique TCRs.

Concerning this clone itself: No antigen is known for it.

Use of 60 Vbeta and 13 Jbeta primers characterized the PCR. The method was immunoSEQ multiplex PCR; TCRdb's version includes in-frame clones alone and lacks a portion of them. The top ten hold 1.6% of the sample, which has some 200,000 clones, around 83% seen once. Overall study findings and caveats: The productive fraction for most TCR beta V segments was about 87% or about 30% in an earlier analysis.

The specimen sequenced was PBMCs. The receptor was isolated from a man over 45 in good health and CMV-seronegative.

CDR3 sequence (DNA): TGTGCCAGCAGCCCCGGGACAGTTAAGGGTGAGACCCAGTACTTC. It specifies CASSPGTVKGETQYF. This chain connects TRBV7-2 to TRBJ2-5; 7 positions match TRBD1. V dropped 5 bases and J dropped 5; count of bases not matched to a gene: 11. CDR3 length equals 15 residues. Looked up from germline, CDR1 is SGHTA and CDR2 is FQGNSA.